The TCR beta chain under discussion was sequenced for a study of T cell repertoires in cytomegalovirus infection. J gave up 1 base and V 2 bases, and 10 bases lay outside the gene matches. Germline V gives CDR1 WSHSY, CDR2 SAAADI. The CDR3 has 18 residues. TCRdb redid the calling of the reads with MiXCR, one entry per CDR3 protein. The data show roughly 500,000 distinct CDR3 sequences, with about 11% seen just once and about a tenth held by the top ten. Worth noting for this clonotype: Its antigen remains unidentified.

Notes on the study in general: Cumulative public TCR beta family frequency identified carriers of CMV plus the relevant HLA. Ex vivo responses were dominated by HLA-C-restricted CMV-specific TCR beta clonotypes.

This clonotype was obtained from a human donor in good health (CMV status not recorded). Some clones in this sample may be carry-over from other donors' samples. Sequencing was performed on PBMCs. This rearrangement joins TRBV10-2 to TRBJ2-2; 7 nucleotides match TRBD2. CDR3 nucleotide sequence: TGCGCCAGCAGTGAGGGCCTAGCGGCGATAGAGAACACCGGGGAGCTGTTTTTT. As protein: CASSEGLAAIENTGELFF.